A single sample is the source of the 4 T cell receptor beta chains below, sequenced in a study of blood T cell repertoires in COVID-19. Profiled with immunoSEQ multiplex PCR; TCRdb holds only in-frame clones, not every one. The repertoire holds roughly 200,000 clones, with more than 75% as singletons. Sequencing used PBMCs or T cells enriched from blood (not recorded which). These receptor sequences come from a man aged 35-49 years with acute COVID-19.

This clone has just a few counts. V usage is TRBV7-7 and J usage is TRBJ1-3; D not certain. Trimming pared 4 bases from V and 4 bases from J, leaving 8 bases between. The CDR3 consists of 13 residues. The germline V gene has CDR1 SSHAT and CDR2 FNYEAQ (reference sequence). CDR3 nucleotide sequence: TGTGCCAGCAGCTCCGGTGAGGGAAACACCATATATTTT. Translating it yields CASSSGEGNTIYF.

V usage is TRBV3-1 (or the pseudogene TRBV3-2) and J usage is TRBJ2-7; 8 bases line up with TRBD2. With 0 bases clipped from V and 1 base from J, the junction kept 8 bases outside the gene matches. The CDR3 is made up of 17 amino acids. Germline V lookup: CDR1 LGHDT, CDR2 YNNKEL (reference sequence). The CDR3 loop reads CASSQDSRAGASYEQYF. In DNA form, the CDR3 reads TGTGCCAGCAGCCAAGATAGTCGAGCGGGGGCATCCTACGAGCAGTACTTC.

The rearrangement links TRBV24-1 to TRBJ2-1; perhaps TRBD2 as D (5 bases). Germline CDR1 is KGHDR and CDR2 is SFDVKD. The CDR3 sequence is 15 residues long. With 7 bases removed from V and 0 bases from J, the gap between germline ends came to 12 bases. CDR3 DNA: TGTGCCACCAGAGGATCGGGAACCTCCTACAATGAGCAGTTCTTC. Its translation is CATRGSGTSYNEQFF.

Comments on this clone: The identical CDR3 is also encoded by other nucleotide sequences in the sample. V and J are TRBV19 and TRBJ1-5; the D is unclear. Germline loops: CDR1 LNHDA, CDR2 SQIVND (reference sequence). Trimming stripped 3 bases from V and 6 bases from J, with 9 bases between. The CDR3 runs to 13 residues. The DNA for the CDR3 is TGTGCCAGTAGTATCTCAGGTTCTCAGCCCCAGCATTTT. This gives the protein CASSISGSQPQHF.